The rows below give T cell receptor beta chains drawn from one sample of a study of blood T cell repertoires in COVID-19. Sequencing used immunoSEQ multiplex PCR; TCRdb keeps in-frame clones, though not all of them. The sample lists 130,000 or so clones, almost 85% seen once, with about 1.5% in the top ten. Sequenced: peripheral blood. The source is a man between 60 and 75 years old with acute or convalescent COVID-19. CDR3s include the opening cysteine and the closing phenylalanine or tryptophan. Expanded clones are given a class, and other clones once, few, many or no size at all.

size: .
J: TRBJ1-5
V: TRBV2
CDR3: CASSQQGGNQPQHF

size: .
J: TRBJ1-1
V: TRBV7-9
CDR3: CASLDRYTEAFF

size: .
J: TRBJ1-6
V: TRBV19
CDR3: CASSIQDSYNSPLHF

size: .
J: TRBJ2-2
V: TRBV5-1
CDR3: CASSPDTGELFF

size: .
J: TRBJ2-5
V: TRBV20-1
CDR3: CSASRTGRETQYF

size: .
J: TRBJ2-2
V: TRBV5-1
CDR3: CASSLETGGRTGELFF

size: .
J: TRBJ1-5
V: TRBV19
CDR3: CASSSDRGYLDQPQHF

size: .
J: TRBJ2-3
V: TRBV3-1/TRBV3-2
CDR3: CASSRGLAGERSDTQYF

size: once
J: TRBJ2-5
V: TRBV6-5
CDR3: CARWLGGYQETQYF

size: .
J: TRBJ2-7
V: TRBV7-3
CDR3: CASSLNGESGYEQYF

size: .
J: TRBJ1-6
V: TRBV5-5
CDR3: CASSGPGTGSPLHF

size: once
J: TRBJ1-2
V: TRBV7-3
CDR3: CASSQGVGPNYGYTF

size: .
J: TRBJ2-5
V: TRBV29-1
CDR3: CSVSGQQDGTQYF

size: .
J: TRBJ1-1
V: TRBV6-6
CDR3: CASSYPDRGIFEAFF

size: .
J: TRBJ2-2
V: TRBV11-3
CDR3: CASSFRQAGELFF

size: .
J: TRBJ1-1
V: TRBV14
CDR3: CASTTRGGATAFF

size: few
J: TRBJ2-7
V: TRBV24-1
CDR3: CATSDPLRSSEQYF

size: .
J: TRBJ2-7
V: TRBV21-1
CDR3: CASSTRWETARREQYF

size: .
J: TRBJ1-6
V: TRBV27
CDR3: CASGGQGPFSPLHF

size: .
J: TRBJ2-3
V: TRBV9
CDR3: CASSVGSGVTDTQYF

size: .
J: TRBJ2-4
V: TRBV7-2
CDR3: CASSLVSQAKNIQYF

size: .
J: TRBJ2-6
V: TRBV7-2
CDR3: CASSLVRATGANVLTF

size: .
J: TRBJ2-7
V: TRBV27
CDR3: CASSPYTGYNEQYF

size: .
J: TRBJ2-4
V: TRBV7-2
CDR3: CASSPRTSGRDDIQYF

size: .
J: TRBJ2-7
V: TRBV24-1
CDR3: CATSEADRVDEQYF

size: .
J: TRBJ2-7
V: TRBV5-6
CDR3: CASSLGQGRPYEQYF

size: .
J: TRBJ2-7
V: TRBV28
CDR3: CASSLRGGYEQYF

size: .
J: TRBJ1-2
V: TRBV7-8
CDR3: CASSPVETGFYGYTF

size: .
J: TRBJ2-7
V: TRBV11-2
CDR3: CASSSLDRGAIHRYF

size: .
J: TRBJ2-5
V: TRBV10-3
CDR3: CAISGQVRGLETQYF

size: .
J: TRBJ2-5
V: TRBV7-3
CDR3: CASRLTGTRPAETQYF

size: .
J: TRBJ1-3
V: TRBV5-1
CDR3: CASSPRAGNTIYF

size: .
J: TRBJ2-1
V: TRBV10-3
CDR3: CASTGSVLNEQFF

size: .
J: TRBJ2-1
V: TRBV27
CDR3: CASSGGVIYNEQFF

size: .
J: TRBJ1-6
V: TRBV5-1
CDR3: CASSLDRNNSPLHF

size: .
J: TRBJ2-1
V: TRBV28
CDR3: CASSYGQSHNEQFF

size: .
J: TRBJ2-3
V: TRBV7-3
CDR3: CASSLGVGRTDTQYF

size: .
J: TRBJ2-5
V: TRBV19
CDR3: CASSIRGGRETQYF

size: .
J: TRBJ2-1
V: TRBV12-5
CDR3: CASGLTRLAGENEQFF

size: .
J: TRBJ2-1
V: TRBV9
CDR3: CASSVGTSGNEQFF

size: .
J: TRBJ2-7
V: TRBV2
CDR3: CASRRDRTYEQYF

size: .
J: TRBJ1-3
V: TRBV6-5
CDR3: CASINQGGYGNTIYF